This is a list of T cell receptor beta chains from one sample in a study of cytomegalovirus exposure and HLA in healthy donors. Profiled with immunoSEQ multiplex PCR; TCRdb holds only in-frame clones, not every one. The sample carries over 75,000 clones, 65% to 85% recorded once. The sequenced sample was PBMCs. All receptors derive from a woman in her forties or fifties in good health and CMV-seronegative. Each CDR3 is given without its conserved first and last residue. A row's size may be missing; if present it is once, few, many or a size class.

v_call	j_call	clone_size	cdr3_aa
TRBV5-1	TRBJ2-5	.	ASSLWAETQY
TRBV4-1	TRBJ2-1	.	ASSHPAGGYNEQF
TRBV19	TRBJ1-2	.	ASFGQETLYGYT
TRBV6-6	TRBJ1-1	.	ASSPRGEGAF
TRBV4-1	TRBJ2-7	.	ASSQVGLVGTGDEQY
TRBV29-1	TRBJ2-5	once	SGREGLYQETQY
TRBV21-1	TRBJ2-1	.	ASFQVRSKIESSYNEQF
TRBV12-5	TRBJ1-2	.	ASGSRGRAYGYT
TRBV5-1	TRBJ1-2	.	ASSLDRGGGYT
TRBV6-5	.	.	ASSSGTPSSYEQY
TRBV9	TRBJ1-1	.	ASSAGTATPNTEAF
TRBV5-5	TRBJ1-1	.	ASSSPGVTEAF
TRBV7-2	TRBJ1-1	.	ASSLQGARTEAF
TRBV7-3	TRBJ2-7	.	ASSLAPLATGSYEQY